The entry that follows covers one TCR beta chain sequence. Its antigen is still unknown. This sample was included in a study of cytomegalovirus exposure and HLA in healthy donors. For the study at large: Within the Caucasian-associated ancestry cluster were around 81% of the roughly 400 genotyped donors. Study-wide results and caveats: An analysis that came later showed most CMV-associated TCR beta chains appearing HLA-restricted. In vitro experiments confirmed that three CMV-associated chains were specific for CMV antigens. The study carried out a later analysis of TCR beta sequences. It associated some 18,000 of them with specific HLA alleles at a false discovery rate of 0.05.

The study ran its PCR with 60 Vbeta and 13 Jbeta primers. TCRdb's copy holds only in-frame clones and misses some; the assay was immunoSEQ multiplex PCR. The repertoire holds about 91,000 clones, over 75% seen once, with about 4.4% in the top ten. CDR3 length equals 19 residues. V was cut by 1 base and J by 6 bases, with 25 bases left in between. Looked up from germline, CDR1 is MDHEN and CDR2 is SYDVKM. The V call is TRBV28, the J call TRBJ2-1; the D gene is possibly TRBD1 (5 bases). Sequencing was done on a sample of PBMCs. The TCR was taken from a male donor in good health and CMV-seropositive. The CDR3 loop reads CASSLSLSFPDSFGNEQFF. The DNA for the CDR3 is TGTGCCAGCAGTTTATCCCTATCTTTCCCAGACAGTTTTGGCAATGAGCAGTTCTTC.